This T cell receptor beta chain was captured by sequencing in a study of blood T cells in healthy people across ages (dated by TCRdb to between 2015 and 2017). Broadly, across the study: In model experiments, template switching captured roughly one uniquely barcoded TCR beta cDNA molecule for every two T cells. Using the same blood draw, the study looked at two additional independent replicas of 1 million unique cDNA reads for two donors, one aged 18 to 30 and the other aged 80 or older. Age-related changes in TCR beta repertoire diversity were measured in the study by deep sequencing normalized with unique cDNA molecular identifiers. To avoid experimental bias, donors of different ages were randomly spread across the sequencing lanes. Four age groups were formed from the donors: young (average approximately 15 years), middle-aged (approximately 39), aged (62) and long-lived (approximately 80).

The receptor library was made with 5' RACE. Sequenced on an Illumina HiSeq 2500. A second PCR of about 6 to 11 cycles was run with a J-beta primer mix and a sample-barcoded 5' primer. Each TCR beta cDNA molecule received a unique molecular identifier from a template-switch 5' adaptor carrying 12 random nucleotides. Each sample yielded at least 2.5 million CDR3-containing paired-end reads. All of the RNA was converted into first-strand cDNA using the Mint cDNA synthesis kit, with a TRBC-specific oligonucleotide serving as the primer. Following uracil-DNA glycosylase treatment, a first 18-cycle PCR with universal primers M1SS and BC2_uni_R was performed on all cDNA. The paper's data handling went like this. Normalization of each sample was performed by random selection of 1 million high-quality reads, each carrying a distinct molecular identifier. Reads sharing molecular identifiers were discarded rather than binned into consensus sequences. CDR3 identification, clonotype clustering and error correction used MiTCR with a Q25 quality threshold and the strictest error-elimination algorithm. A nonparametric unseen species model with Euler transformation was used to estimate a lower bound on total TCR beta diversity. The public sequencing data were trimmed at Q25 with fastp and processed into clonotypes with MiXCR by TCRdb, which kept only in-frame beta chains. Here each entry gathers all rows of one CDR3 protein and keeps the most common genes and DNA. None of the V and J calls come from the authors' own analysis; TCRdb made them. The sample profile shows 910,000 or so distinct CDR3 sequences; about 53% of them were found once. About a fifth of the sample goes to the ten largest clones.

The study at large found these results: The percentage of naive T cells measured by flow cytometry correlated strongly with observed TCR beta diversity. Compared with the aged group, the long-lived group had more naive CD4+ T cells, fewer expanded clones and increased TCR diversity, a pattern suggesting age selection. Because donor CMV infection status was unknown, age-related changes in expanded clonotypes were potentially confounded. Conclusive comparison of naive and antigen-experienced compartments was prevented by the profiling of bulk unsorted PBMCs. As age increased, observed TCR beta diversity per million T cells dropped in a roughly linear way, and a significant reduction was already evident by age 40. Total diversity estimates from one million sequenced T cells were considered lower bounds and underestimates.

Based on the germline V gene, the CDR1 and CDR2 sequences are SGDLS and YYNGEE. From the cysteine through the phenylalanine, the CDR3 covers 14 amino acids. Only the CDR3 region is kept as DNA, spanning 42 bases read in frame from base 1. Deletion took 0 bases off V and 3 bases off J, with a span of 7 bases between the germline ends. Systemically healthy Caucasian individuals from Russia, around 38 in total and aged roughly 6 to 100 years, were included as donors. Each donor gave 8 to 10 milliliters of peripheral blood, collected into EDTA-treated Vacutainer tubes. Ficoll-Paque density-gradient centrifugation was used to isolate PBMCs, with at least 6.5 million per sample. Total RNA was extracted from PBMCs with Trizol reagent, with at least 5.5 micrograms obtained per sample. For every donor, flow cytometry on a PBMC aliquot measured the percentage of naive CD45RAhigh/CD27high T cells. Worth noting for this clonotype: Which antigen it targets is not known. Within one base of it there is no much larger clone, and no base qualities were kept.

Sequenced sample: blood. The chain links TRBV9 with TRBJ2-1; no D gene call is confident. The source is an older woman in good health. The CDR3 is CASSVVLYYNEQFF. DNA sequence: TGTGCCAGCAGCGTAGTCCTCTACTACAATGAGCAGTTCTTC.